The rows below give T cell receptor beta chains drawn from one sample of a study of cytomegalovirus exposure and HLA in healthy donors. Data came from immunoSEQ multiplex PCR; TCRdb stores just in-frame clones and leaves some out. The table records around 130,000 clones, 70% to 75% of them present only once. Sequenced material: PBMCs. Source of these receptors: a young man in good health and CMV-seronegative. Each CDR3 is given with its conserved first and last residue. The order of the fields is D gene, clone size, V gene, J gene, CDR3 DNA, CDR3 protein. A D gene is named only where the DNA matches it firmly. Clone size is shown for a subset of rows, as once, few, many or a class of expanded clone.

d_gene: .; abundance: .; v_gene: TRBV7-3; j_gene: TRBJ1-1; CDR3nt: TGTGCCAGCAGCCAGGCTGGGGGCGGGACTGAAGCTTTCTTT; CDR3aa: CASSQAGGGTEAFF
d_gene: .; abundance: .; v_gene: TRBV25-1; j_gene: TRBJ2-3; CDR3nt: TGTGCCAGCAGAGAGTTAGGCACAGATACGCAGTATTTT; CDR3aa: CASRELGTDTQYF
d_gene: .; abundance: .; v_gene: TRBV21-1; j_gene: TRBJ1-5; CDR3nt: TGTGCCAGCAGCAACGCATGGCCGGGACAGGGGGTAGTAGGTCAGCCCCAGCATTTT; CDR3aa: CASSNAWPGQGVVGQPQHF
d_gene: .; abundance: .; v_gene: TRBV18; j_gene: TRBJ1-3; CDR3nt: TGTGCCAGCTCATCTGACAGCTCTGGAAACACCATATATTTT; CDR3aa: CASSSDSSGNTIYF
d_gene: .; abundance: .; v_gene: TRBV27; j_gene: TRBJ1-3; CDR3nt: TGTGCCAGCAGTTTATCCGCCAGCTCTGGAAACACCATATATTTT; CDR3aa: CASSLSASSGNTIYF
d_gene: TRBD1; abundance: .; v_gene: TRBV27; j_gene: TRBJ2-7; CDR3nt: TGTGCCAGCAGTAATACCGGGACAGGGACCTACGAGCAGTACTTC; CDR3aa: CASSNTGTGTYEQYF
d_gene: .; abundance: .; v_gene: TRBV28; j_gene: TRBJ2-7; CDR3nt: TGTGCCAGCAGTGAAGCGGCATCAACCGAGCAGTACTTC; CDR3aa: CASSEAASTEQYF
d_gene: .; abundance: .; v_gene: TRBV9; j_gene: TRBJ2-7; CDR3nt: TGTGCCAGCAGCGCCCTAGGGGGGGATACCTACGAGCAGTACTTC; CDR3aa: CASSALGGDTYEQYF
d_gene: .; abundance: once; v_gene: TRBV6-5; j_gene: TRBJ1-4; CDR3nt: TGTGCCAGCAGGACCGGGACTGGGGGTGAAAAACTGTTTTTT; CDR3aa: CASRTGTGGEKLFF
d_gene: .; abundance: .; v_gene: TRBV19; j_gene: TRBJ2-1; CDR3nt: TGTGCCAGTAGTCCCCTAGGGGGTAAATACAATGAGCAGTTCTTC; CDR3aa: CASSPLGGKYNEQFF
d_gene: .; abundance: .; v_gene: TRBV7-7; j_gene: TRBJ2-6; CDR3nt: TGTGCTAGCAGCCCCCTTATCTCCTCTGGGGCCAACGTCCTGACTTTC; CDR3aa: CASSPLISSGANVLTF
d_gene: .; abundance: .; v_gene: TRBV10-3; j_gene: TRBJ2-5; CDR3nt: TGTGCCATCAGTGACAGGGAAGAGACCCAGTACTTC; CDR3aa: CAISDREETQYF
d_gene: TRBD1; abundance: .; v_gene: TRBV25-1; j_gene: TRBJ2-5; CDR3nt: TGTGCCAGCAAAAAGAGGACAGGGACGGAGACCCAGTACTTC; CDR3aa: CASKKRTGTETQYF
d_gene: TRBD2; abundance: medium-sized; v_gene: TRBV5-1; j_gene: TRBJ2-7; CDR3nt: TGCGCCAGCAGCTTGGCCAGGCCTAGCGGGAGTTACGAGCAGTACTTC; CDR3aa: CASSLARPSGSYEQYF
d_gene: .; abundance: .; v_gene: TRBV25-1; j_gene: TRBJ2-7; CDR3nt: TGTGCCAGCTTGGGACATCTCTCCTACGAGCAGTACTTC; CDR3aa: CASLGHLSYEQYF
d_gene: TRBD2; abundance: .; v_gene: TRBV6-5; j_gene: TRBJ2-3; CDR3nt: TGTGCCAGCGGGGGGGGAGATACGCAGTATTTT; CDR3aa: CASGGGDTQYF
d_gene: .; abundance: .; v_gene: TRBV20-1; j_gene: TRBJ2-5; CDR3nt: TGCAGTGCTAGTCGACTAGAGACCCAGTACTTC; CDR3aa: CSASRLETQYF
d_gene: TRBD2; abundance: .; v_gene: TRBV30; j_gene: TRBJ2-1; CDR3nt: TGTGCCTGGAGTAAAAAACGGGGGGTCGGGTTCAGCTCCTACAATGAGCAGTTCTTC; CDR3aa: CAWSKKRGVGFSSYNEQFF
d_gene: .; abundance: .; v_gene: TRBV6-5; j_gene: TRBJ2-1; CDR3nt: TGTGCCAGCAGTTTAACCCTACTTAATGAGCAGTTCTTC; CDR3aa: CASSLTLLNEQFF
d_gene: TRBD2; abundance: .; v_gene: TRBV12-5; j_gene: TRBJ2-1; CDR3nt: TGTGCTAGTGGTTTCGGGGGGACTAGCGGGGGGGCTGATGAGCAGTTCTTC; CDR3aa: CASGFGGTSGGADEQFF
d_gene: TRBD1; abundance: few; v_gene: TRBV7-7; j_gene: TRBJ1-5; CDR3nt: TGTGCTAGCAGCTCCTTATTCCGACTGTCCGGGACAGGGTTCTATCAGCCCCAGCATTTT; CDR3aa: CASSSLFRLSGTGFYQPQHF
d_gene: .; abundance: few; v_gene: TRBV4-1; j_gene: TRBJ2-6; CDR3nt: TGCGCCAGCAGCCAAGAAACATACAGGGTTACTGGGGCCAACGTCCTGACTTTC; CDR3aa: CASSQETYRVTGANVLTF
d_gene: .; abundance: .; v_gene: TRBV5-6; j_gene: TRBJ2-5; CDR3nt: TGTGCCAGCAGCTTGGACAGGATCCAAGAGACCCAGTACTTC; CDR3aa: CASSLDRIQETQYF
d_gene: .; abundance: .; v_gene: TRBV6-4; j_gene: TRBJ2-1; CDR3nt: TGTGCCAGCAGTGACAGGGGGTCCTACAATGAGCAGTTCTTC; CDR3aa: CASSDRGSYNEQFF
d_gene: .; abundance: .; v_gene: TRBV5-1; j_gene: TRBJ1-2; CDR3nt: TGCGCCAGCAGCTCAGCGGGATCAACTAACTATGGCTACACCTTC; CDR3aa: CASSSAGSTNYGYTF
d_gene: TRBD2; abundance: .; v_gene: TRBV13; j_gene: TRBJ2-2; CDR3nt: TGTGCCAGCAGCTACGCGGAGGGACTACCCGGGGAGCTGTTTTTT; CDR3aa: CASSYAEGLPGELFF
d_gene: .; abundance: .; v_gene: TRBV27; j_gene: TRBJ2-1; CDR3nt: TGTGCCAGCAGTTTACTTCTATTAAGGGCTAGCGTCGGCAATGAGCAGTTCTTC; CDR3aa: CASSLLLLRASVGNEQFF
d_gene: TRBD2; abundance: once; v_gene: TRBV29-1; j_gene: TRBJ2-3; CDR3nt: TGCAGCGTTGAACTGGGACTAGCGGGAGGACGCACAGATACGCAGTATTTT; CDR3aa: CSVELGLAGGRTDTQYF
d_gene: .; abundance: .; v_gene: TRBV7-9; j_gene: TRBJ1-5; CDR3nt: TGTTCCAGCAGCTCCGGAGGTAGGCCCCAGCATTTT; CDR3aa: CSSSSGGRPQHF
d_gene: .; abundance: few; v_gene: TRBV5-1; j_gene: TRBJ2-7; CDR3nt: TGCGCCAGCAGCTCTATCTCTAGCTCCTACGAGCAGTACTTC; CDR3aa: CASSSISSSYEQYF
d_gene: TRBD2; abundance: .; v_gene: TRBV20-1; j_gene: TRBJ2-7; CDR3nt: TGCAGTGCTAGCGGGGGGAGGGAGCAGTACTTC; CDR3aa: CSASGGREQYF
d_gene: TRBD1; abundance: .; v_gene: TRBV7-2; j_gene: TRBJ1-2; CDR3nt: TGTGCCAGCAGCCCGGACAGGGAAGTAAGCTACACCTTC; CDR3aa: CASSPDREVSYTF
d_gene: .; abundance: .; v_gene: TRBV7-2; j_gene: TRBJ1-1; CDR3nt: TGTGCCAGCAGCCGAGGGTGGAACACTGAAGCTTTCTTT; CDR3aa: CASSRGWNTEAFF
d_gene: .; abundance: few; v_gene: TRBV2; j_gene: TRBJ1-1; CDR3nt: TGTGCCAGCAGTGGCGACGGGAGCACTGAAGCTTTCTTT; CDR3aa: CASSGDGSTEAFF
d_gene: .; abundance: .; v_gene: TRBV27; j_gene: TRBJ2-1; CDR3nt: TGTGCCAGCAGCGCGAACAATGAGCAGTTCTTC; CDR3aa: CASSANNEQFF
d_gene: .; abundance: .; v_gene: TRBV30; j_gene: TRBJ2-5; CDR3nt: TGTGCCTGGAGTGGGAATCGGGGGGCGATACGAGAGACCCAGTACTTC; CDR3aa: CAWSGNRGAIRETQYF
d_gene: TRBD2; abundance: .; v_gene: TRBV9; j_gene: TRBJ2-7; CDR3nt: TGTGCCAGCAGCGTAGGAAGCAGAGCGGGAGCAGCCGGGTACGAGCAGTACTTC; CDR3aa: CASSVGSRAGAAGYEQYF
d_gene: TRBD2; abundance: .; v_gene: TRBV11-2; j_gene: TRBJ2-3; CDR3nt: TGTGCCAGCAGCTTAGATGGGGCTAGCGGGAGTGATACGCAGTATTTT; CDR3aa: CASSLDGASGSDTQYF
d_gene: .; abundance: .; v_gene: TRBV6-4; j_gene: TRBJ1-6; CDR3nt: TGTGCCAGCAGGGCTGCCGGGGGTAGTAATTCACCCCTCCACTTT; CDR3aa: CASRAAGGSNSPLHF
d_gene: .; abundance: .; v_gene: TRBV28; j_gene: TRBJ2-5; CDR3nt: TGTGCCAGCAGTCCCGAAGAGACCCAGTACTTC; CDR3aa: CASSPEETQYF
d_gene: .; abundance: .; v_gene: TRBV7-3; j_gene: TRBJ1-1; CDR3nt: TGTGCCAGCAGCCACACGAACACTGAAGCTTTCTTT; CDR3aa: CASSHTNTEAFF